Sequencing of this T cell receptor beta chain was carried out in a study of OX40 agonist ivuxolimab in advanced cancers. Study-level points and caveats: Some patients without response likewise showed low normalized clonal expansion.

A note on this clone: Its antigen is currently unknown.

Here immunoSEQ multiplex PCR was the method, and the copy in TCRdb shows in-frame clones only, minus some. The sample records 77,000 or so clones, around 93% being singletons. The CDR3 sequence is 14 residues long. The germline CDR1 and CDR2 sequences are SEHNR and FQNEAQ (reference sequence). The J segment lost 9 bases and the V segment lost 0 bases, leaving 4 bases of the junction unmatched. Sequenced here: CD4+ or CD8+ T cells sorted from blood, sampled in a trial of the OX40 agonist ivuxolimab. V gene TRBV7-9 combines with J gene TRBJ2-1; TRBD2 matches at 8 bases. The receptor was derived from an adult with an advanced solid tumor such as melanoma, head and neck, liver or kidney cancer. The CDR3: CASSLAGLVGEQFF. The CDR3, as DNA: TGTGCCAGCAGCTTAGCGGGACTAGTTGGTGAGCAGTTCTTC.